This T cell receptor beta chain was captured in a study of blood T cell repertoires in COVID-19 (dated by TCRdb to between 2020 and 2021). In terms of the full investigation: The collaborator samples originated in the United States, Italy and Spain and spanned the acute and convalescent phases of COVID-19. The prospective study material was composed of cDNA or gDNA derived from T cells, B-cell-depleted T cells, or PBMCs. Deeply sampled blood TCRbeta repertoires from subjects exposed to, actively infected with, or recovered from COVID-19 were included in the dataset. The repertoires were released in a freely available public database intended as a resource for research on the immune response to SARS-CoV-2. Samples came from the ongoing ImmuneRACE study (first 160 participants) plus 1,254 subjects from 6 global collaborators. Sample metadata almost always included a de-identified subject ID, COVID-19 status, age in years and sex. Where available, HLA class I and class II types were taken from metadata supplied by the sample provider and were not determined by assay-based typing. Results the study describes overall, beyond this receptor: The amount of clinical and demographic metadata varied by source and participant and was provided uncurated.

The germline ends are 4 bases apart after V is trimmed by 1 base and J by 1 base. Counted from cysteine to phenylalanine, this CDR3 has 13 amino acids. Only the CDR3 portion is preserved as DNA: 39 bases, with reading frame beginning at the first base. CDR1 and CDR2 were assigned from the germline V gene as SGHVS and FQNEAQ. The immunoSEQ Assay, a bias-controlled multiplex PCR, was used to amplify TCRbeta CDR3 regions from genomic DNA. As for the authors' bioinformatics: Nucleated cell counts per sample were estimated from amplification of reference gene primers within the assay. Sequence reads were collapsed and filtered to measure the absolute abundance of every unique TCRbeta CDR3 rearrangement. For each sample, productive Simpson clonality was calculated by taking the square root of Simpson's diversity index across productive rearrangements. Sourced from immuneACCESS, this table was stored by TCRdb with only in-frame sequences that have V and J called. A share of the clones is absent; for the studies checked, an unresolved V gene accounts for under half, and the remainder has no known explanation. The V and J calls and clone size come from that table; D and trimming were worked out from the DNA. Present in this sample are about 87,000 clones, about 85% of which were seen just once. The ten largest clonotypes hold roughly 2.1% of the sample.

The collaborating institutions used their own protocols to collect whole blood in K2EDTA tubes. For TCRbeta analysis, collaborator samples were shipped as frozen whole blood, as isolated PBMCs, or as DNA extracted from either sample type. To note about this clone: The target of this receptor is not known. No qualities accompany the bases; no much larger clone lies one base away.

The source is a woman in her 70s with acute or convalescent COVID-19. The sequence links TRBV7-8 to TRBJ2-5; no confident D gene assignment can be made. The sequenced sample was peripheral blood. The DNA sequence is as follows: TGTGCCAGCAGCTTAGAGAGCCAAGAGACCCAGTACTTC. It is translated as CASSLESQETQYF.